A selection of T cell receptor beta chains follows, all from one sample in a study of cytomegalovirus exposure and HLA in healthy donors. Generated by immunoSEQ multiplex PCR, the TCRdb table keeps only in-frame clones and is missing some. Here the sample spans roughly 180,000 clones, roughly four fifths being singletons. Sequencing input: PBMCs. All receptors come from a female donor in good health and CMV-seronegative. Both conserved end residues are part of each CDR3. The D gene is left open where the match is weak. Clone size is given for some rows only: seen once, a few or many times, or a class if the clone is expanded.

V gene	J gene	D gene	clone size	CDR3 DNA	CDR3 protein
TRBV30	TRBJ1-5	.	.	TGTGCCCTGTCCCGGGGTCTAGATCAGCCCCAGCATTTT	CALSRGLDQPQHF
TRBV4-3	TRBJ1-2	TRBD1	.	TGCGCCAGCAGCCAAGATAGGGACAGGGGGTATGGCTACACCTTC	CASSQDRDRGYGYTF
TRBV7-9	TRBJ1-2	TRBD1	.	TGTGCCAGCAGCTTAGATGGGACAGGGGGATTTTATGGCTACACCTTC	CASSLDGTGGFYGYTF
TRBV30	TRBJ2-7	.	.	TGTGCCTGGAGGCTAGGGGGTTTAGGCTACGAGCAGTACTTC	CAWRLGGLGYEQYF
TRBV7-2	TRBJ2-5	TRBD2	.	TGTGCCAGCAGCTCCCTTAGCGGGGGGGCGGAGACCCAGTACTTC	CASSSLSGGAETQYF
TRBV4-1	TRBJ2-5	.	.	TGCGCCAGCAGCCAGGGGGGAGAGACCCAGTACTTC	CASSQGGETQYF
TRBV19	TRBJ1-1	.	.	TGTGCCAGTAGTATCGGGGGGCAACCTGGGTTCTTT	CASSIGGQPGFF
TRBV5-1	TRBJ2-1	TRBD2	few	TGCGCCAGCAGCCCCGGGACTACTTACAATGAGCAGTTCTTC	CASSPGTTYNEQFF
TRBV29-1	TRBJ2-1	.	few	TGCAGCGTTGGGGCCATAACCAGGGGGGACAATGAGCAGTTCTTC	CSVGAITRGDNEQFF
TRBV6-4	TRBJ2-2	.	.	TGTGCCAGCAGTGACACGCAGGGCGCGCTGTTTTTT	CASSDTQGALFF
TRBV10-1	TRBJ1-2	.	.	TGCGCCAGCAAGGCTGTTGTTGGAGCTAACTATGGCTACACCTTC	CASKAVVGANYGYTF
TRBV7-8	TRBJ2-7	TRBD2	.	TGTGCCAGCAGCTTAGATCGGGGGGGTGGCGACGAGCAGTACTTC	CASSLDRGGGDEQYF
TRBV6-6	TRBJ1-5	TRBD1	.	TGTGCCAGCAGTGACAGGGGGAATCAGCCCCAGCATTTT	CASSDRGNQPQHF
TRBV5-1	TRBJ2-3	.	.	TGCGCCAGCAGCACCCAGGGTAGCACAGATACGCAGTATTTT	CASSTQGSTDTQYF
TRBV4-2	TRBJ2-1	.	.	TGTGCCAGCAGCCGTCAGGAGACTAGTGGCAATGAGCAGTTCTTC	CASSRQETSGNEQFF
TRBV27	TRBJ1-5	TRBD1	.	TGTGCCAGCAGTCTCGCCCCCGGGACAGGTCAGCCCCAGCATTTT	CASSLAPGTGQPQHF
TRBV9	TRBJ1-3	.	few	TGTGCCAGCAGCGTATATGGCACCCTGGCTCTGGGAAACACCATATATTTT	CASSVYGTLALGNTIYF
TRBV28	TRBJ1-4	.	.	TGTGCCAGCAGCTCCGGGGGGGAAGAAAAACTGTTTTTT	CASSSGGEEKLFF
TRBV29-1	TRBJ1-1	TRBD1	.	TGCAGCGTGTGGACAGGGCTCACTGAAGCTTTCTTT	CSVWTGLTEAFF
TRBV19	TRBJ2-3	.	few	TGTGCCAGTAGTGTCCGACAGGCGGGAGATACGCAGTATTTT	CASSVRQAGDTQYF
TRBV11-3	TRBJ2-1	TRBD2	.	TGTGCCAGCAGCCCCTCTACGGGACTAGCACAGTTCTTC	CASSPSTGLAQFF
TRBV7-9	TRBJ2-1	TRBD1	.	TGTGCCAGCAGCCCCGGACAGGGGGCAGACAATGAGCAGTTCTTC	CASSPGQGADNEQFF
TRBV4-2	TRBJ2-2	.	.	TGTGCCAGCAGCCTTGCAGCAGGGGCCGGGGAGCTGTTTTTT	CASSLAAGAGELFF
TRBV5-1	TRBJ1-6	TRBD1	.	TGCGCCAGCAGCTTGGGTCAGGGGGAGAATTCACCCCTCCACTTT	CASSLGQGENSPLHF
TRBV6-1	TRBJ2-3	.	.	TGTGCCAGCCGCCGGGTTCCGGCGGAAGATACGCAGTATTTT	CASRRVPAEDTQYF
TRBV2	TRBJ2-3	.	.	TGTGCCAGCAGTGAGTGGGGTTCGGGCGGGCGCACAGATACGCAGTATTTT	CASSEWGSGGRTDTQYF
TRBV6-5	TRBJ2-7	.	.	TGTGCCAGCAGTTACGGGCAGGGGGGCGAGCAGTACTTC	CASSYGQGGEQYF
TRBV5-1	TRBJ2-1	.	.	TGCGCCAGCAGCTTGTGGGCAGAACGTAATGAGCAGTTCTTC	CASSLWAERNEQFF
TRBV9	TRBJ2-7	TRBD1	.	TGTGCCAGCAGCGCCTGGGGGACAGGAGGTTACGAGCAGTACTTC	CASSAWGTGGYEQYF
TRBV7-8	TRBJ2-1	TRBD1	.	TGTGCCAGCAGCTTAGGGGACAGTTCCTACAATGAGCAGTTCTTC	CASSLGDSSYNEQFF
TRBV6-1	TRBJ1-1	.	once	TGTGCCAGCACCCCCCGGGCGGGGGGCGGAACTGAAGCTTTCTTT	CASTPRAGGGTEAFF
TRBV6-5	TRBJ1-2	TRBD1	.	TGTGCCAGCAGTTACTCCCGGGACAGCGGATATGGCTACACCTTC	CASSYSRDSGYGYTF
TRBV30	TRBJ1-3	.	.	TGTGCCTGGAGTGTCAGGGCCCCGCTCTCTGGAAACACCATATATTTT	CAWSVRAPLSGNTIYF
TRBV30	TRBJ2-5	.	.	TGTGCCTGGAGTGTATTTGGCGGTGCCGGGGCCCAGTACTTC	CAWSVFGGAGAQYF
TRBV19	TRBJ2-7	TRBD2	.	TGTGCCAGTATAAGTAGCGGGAGCGGCGAGCAGTACTTC	CASISSGSGEQYF
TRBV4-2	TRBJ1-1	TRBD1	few	TGTGCCAGCAGCCAAGAAGGACAGGGAGGGCCTGAAGCTTTCTTT	CASSQEGQGGPEAFF
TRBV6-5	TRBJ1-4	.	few	TGTGCCAGCAGTTCCCCATGGGAGGGAAGTGAAAAACTGTTTTTT	CASSSPWEGSEKLFF
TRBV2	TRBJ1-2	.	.	TGTGCCAGCGCGGGCCACTATGGCTACACCTTC	CASAGHYGYTF
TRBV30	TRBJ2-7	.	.	TGTGCCTGGAGTGCGGGTCATGTCAGGACTAACTACGAGCAGTACTTC	CAWSAGHVRTNYEQYF
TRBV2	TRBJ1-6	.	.	TGTGCCAGCAGCCCGAATAAGCTCCGGAATTCACCCCTCCACTTT	CASSPNKLRNSPLHF
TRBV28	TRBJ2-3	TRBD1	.	TGTGCCAGCAGTTTATATCAGGGGGCACGCACAGATACGCAGTATTTT	CASSLYQGARTDTQYF
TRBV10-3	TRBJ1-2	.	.	TGTGCCATCAGTGAGTCGCGGGCAGGGAGCGGGAGCTATGGCTACACCTTC	CAISESRAGSGSYGYTF
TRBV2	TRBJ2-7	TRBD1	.	TGTGCCAGTGGGGCCGAAGGACAGGGACCCTACGAGCAGTACTTC	CASGAEGQGPYEQYF
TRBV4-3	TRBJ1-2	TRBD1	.	TGCGCCAGCAGCCAAACCGGGACAGTCGGCTACACCTTC	CASSQTGTVGYTF
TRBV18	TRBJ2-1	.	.	TGTGCCAGCTCACCGGGGCAGGGCCCTCTCAATGAGCAGTTCTTC	CASSPGQGPLNEQFF
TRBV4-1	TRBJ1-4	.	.	TGCGCCAGCAGCAACAGGGAAGTACGCGAAAAACTGTTTTTT	CASSNREVREKLFF
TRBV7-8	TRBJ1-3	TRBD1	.	TGTGCCAGCAGCTTTGGGACAGGGGATGGAAACACCATATATTTT	CASSFGTGDGNTIYF
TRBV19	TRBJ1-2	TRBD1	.	TGTGCCAGTAGGATCACAGGGGTAGGTGGCTACACCTTC	CASRITGVGGYTF
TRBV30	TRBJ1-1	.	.	TGTGCCTGGAGGCTTGGGGGAGGGATTGAAGCTTTCTTT	CAWRLGGGIEAFF
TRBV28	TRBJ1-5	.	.	TGTGCCAGCAGTTTCCCCCGGGGAGGCAGTCAGCCCCAGCATTTT	CASSFPRGGSQPQHF
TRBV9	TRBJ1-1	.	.	TGTGCCAGCAGCCTGACTATGAACACTGAAGCTTTCTTT	CASSLTMNTEAFF